This T cell receptor beta chain is drawn from a study of beta chain features in type 1 diabetes. Study-level results: TCRB rearrangement may or may not be influenced by HLA type; here this remained unresolved. The study found moderately but significantly shorter TCRB CDR3s in all four CD4+ subsets of Type 1 diabetes patients.

Expressed TCRB transcripts were sequenced, since all the RNA that had been isolated was reverse transcribed. Profiling relied on immunoSEQ multiplex PCR, and the TCRdb table lists in-frame clones only, not all of them. The sample has around 300,000 clones, 8% seen once. A remark on this clone: The antigen remains undetermined.

This TCR came from a woman under 30 in good health. The specimen sequenced was central memory CD4+ T cells from blood.

Written as DNA, the CDR3 is TGTGCCAGCAGCGTGTCACCGGGACTAGCGGGAGCGTATGAGCAGTTCTTC. Its protein is CASSVSPGLAGAYEQFF. V and J are TRBV9 and TRBJ2-1, with TRBD2 matching over 14 bases. This CDR3 comprises 17 residues. With V trimmed by 2 bases and J by 8 bases, 9 bases remained unmatched. Germline V gives CDR1 SGDLS, CDR2 YYNGEE.